This T cell receptor beta chain appears in the sequencing data of a study of blood T cells in healthy people across ages. A J-beta primer mix and a sample-barcoded 5' primer were used in a second PCR of roughly 6 to 11 cycles. MiXCR, run by TCRdb on the 5' RACE reads, gives a single entry per CDR3 protein. The sample contains 1.5 million to 2 million distinct CDR3 sequences, roughly 27% of which appear only once. The CDR3 runs to 15 residues. Germline V gene lookup returns CDR1 LGHDT and CDR2 YNNKEL (reference sequence). V was pared by 7 bases and J by 2 bases, with 8 bases of the junction left unmatched.

The sequence was obtained from a woman aged 25 to 45 in good health. Sequencing was performed on blood. The chain couples TRBV3-1 to TRBJ1-2, with TRBD1 matching 9 bases. In DNA, the CDR3 is TGTGCCAGCAAACGAAGGGGACAGGGCAACTATGGCTACACCTTC. This codes for CASKRRGQGNYGYTF.